This T cell receptor beta chain was documented in a study of identical twins. TCRdb processed the 5' RACE reads anew with MiXCR; each CDR3 protein has one entry. The sample has roughly 480,000 distinct CDR3 sequences, approximately 24% seen once. CDR1 is DFQATT, CDR2 SNEGSKA, per germline (reference sequence). After removal of 3 bases from V and 4 bases from J, the junction contained 5 bases not matched to a gene. CDR3 length equals 14 residues. This sample was also put to use in a study of T cells expressing NK-cell markers.

Sequencing used CD4+ T cells sorted from blood. This clonotype was obtained from a woman aged 18-29 years in good health. The chain is built from TRBV20-1 and TRBJ2-3; 9 positions agree with TRBD2. The CDR3 protein is CSASLREGADTQYF. CDR3 nucleotide sequence: TGCAGTGCTAGTTTGCGGGAGGGCGCAGATACGCAGTATTTT.